Listed here is a single T cell receptor (beta chain). The data derive from a study of blood T cell repertoires in COVID-19. Sequencing used immunoSEQ multiplex PCR; TCRdb keeps in-frame clones, though not all of them. The sample has 200,000 or so clones, 80% seen once; the top ten hold over 7%. CDR3 length equals 17 residues. V lost 3 bases, J lost 1 base, and 11 bases stayed unmatched. Germline lookup yields CDR1 DFQATT and CDR2 SNEGSKA (reference sequence). Sequencing used PBMCs or T cells enriched from blood (not recorded which). The receptor's source is a woman aged 40 to 49 with acute COVID-19. This chain uses TRBV20-1 with TRBJ1-5; 8 bases fit TRBD1. In nucleotides, the CDR3 is TGCAGTGCTAGTCGGGTGAGCAGGGGGCAAAGCAATCAGCCCCAGCATTTT. It yields the protein CSASRVSRGQSNQPQHF.